The 22 T cell receptor beta chains below come from one sample, sequenced in a study of metastatic and nonmetastatic thyroid tumors. TCRdb reanalyzed the PCR reads with MiXCR. The sample yields 20,000 to 25,000 clones, 20% seen once. Thyroid surgery took place with no prior treatment in any patient. The sequencing sample was made of blood. These receptors all stem from a female donor with papillary thyroid cancer or a benign thyroid nodule (not recorded which). Some clones in this sample may be carry-over from other donors' samples.

The V gene is TRBV30, the J gene TRBJ1-2; a weak D match, TRBD1 (5 bases). This CDR3 contains 15 residues. Germline V gene sequence: CDR1 GTSNPN, CDR2 SVGIG (reference sequence). V shed 2 bases and J shed 0 bases, with 13 bases lying between them. In nucleotides, the CDR3 is TGTGCCTGGAGTCTGGGGGTGGGACCTAACTATGGCTACACCTTC. It translates to CAWSLGVGPNYGYTF.

This clone was detected a few times. The chain joins TRBV6-1 to TRBJ1-2; D remains ambiguous. Trimming left V 6 bases short and J 2 bases short, with 7 bases between. This CDR3 comprises 12 residues. Germline CDR1 is MNHNS and CDR2 is SASEGT. Written as DNA, the CDR3 is TGTGCCAGCAGCCAACAGAACTATGGCTACACCTTC. This encodes CASSQQNYGYTF.

This clone occurred many times. V is TRBV4-3 and J is TRBJ2-7, with 10 bases matching TRBD1. This CDR3 spans 14 amino acids. J gave up 7 bases and V 4 bases, and 7 bases lay outside the gene matches. CDR1 is LGHNA and CDR2 is YSLEER in the germline V gene. Here the CDR3 reads CASSPGTGEEEQYF. DNA of the CDR3: TGCGCCAGCAGCCCCGGGACAGGGGAGGAAGAGCAGTACTTC.

This clone came up a few times. The chain has TRBV19 and TRBJ2-5; D ambiguous. The CDR3 runs to 12 residues. Trimming shortened V by 0 bases and J by 1 base, and 0 bases separated the two germline ends. Germline values: CDR1 LNHDA, CDR2 SQIVND (reference sequence). CDR3 protein: CASSIDQETQYF. The CDR3 DNA sequence: TGTGCCAGTAGTATAGACCAAGAGACCCAGTACTTC.

This clone appeared many times. The chain employs TRBV20-1 and TRBJ2-2; D is perhaps TRBD2 (6 bases). V shed 6 bases and J shed 5 bases, with 13 bases lying between them. Germline CDR1 reads DFQATT; CDR2 reads SNEGSKA (reference sequence). The CDR3 has 13 amino acids. CDR3 residues: CSAPGAGTGELFF. Here the CDR3 DNA reads TGCAGTGCCCCCGGGGCGGGAACCGGGGAGCTGTTTTTT.

This clone was seen many times. At the DNA level, this CDR3 is encoded by other sequences in the same sample as well. This rearrangement joins TRBV20-1 to TRBJ2-5; D is possibly TRBD1 or TRBD2 (7 bases each). The CDR3 spans 12 residues. Germline assignment: CDR1 DFQATT and CDR2 SNEGSKA (reference sequence). V lost 3 bases and J 5 bases, leaving 10 bases between the germline ends. This CDR3 is CSARQGGETQYF. The CDR3 region has the DNA TGCAGTGCTAGGCAGGGGGGGGAGACCCAGTACTTC.

This chain's CDR3 is CATIAPGVSYEQYF. CDR3 coding DNA: TGTGCCACCATCGCGCCGGGAGTATCCTACGAGCAGTACTTC. The V gene is TRBV15, the J gene TRBJ2-7; possibly TRBD2 for D (6 bases). The V end was cut by 7 bases, the J end by 1 base, with 14 bases between. The CDR3 has 14 amino acids. Germline values: CDR1 LNHNV, CDR2 YYDKDF (reference sequence).

This clone has more than one count but fewer than ten. The J gene is TRBJ1-2, the V gene TRBV5-6; D is unresolved. V lost 2 bases to trimming and J lost 4 bases, with 6 bases between them. This CDR3 region has 12 residues. CDR1 and CDR2 from the germline V gene are SGHDT and YYEEEE. CDR3 nucleotide sequence: TGTGCCAGCAGCTTCGGACTCTATGGCTACACCTTC. It encodes CASSFGLYGYTF.

This clone was seen many times. The chain is built from TRBV30 and TRBJ1-4; D is ambiguous. Trimming left V 0 bases short and J 7 bases short, with 15 bases between. Germline values: CDR1 GTSNPN, CDR2 SVGIG (reference sequence). This CDR3 has 15 amino acids. In nucleotides, the CDR3 is TGTGCCTGGAGTGTCGGGTGGGCAGGAACTGAAAAACTGTTTTTT. This translates into CAWSVGWAGTEKLFF.

This clone was seen at least ten times. Different DNA sequences within this sample yield the same CDR3. This chain uses TRBV2 with TRBJ2-7; 7 bases align to TRBD2. CDR1 and CDR2 from the germline V gene are SNHLY and FYNNEI. The CDR3 is 17 residues long. J gave up 2 bases and V 1 base, and 11 bases lay outside the gene matches. CDR3 in DNA: TGTGCCAGCAGTGAAGAGCTAGCGTCGGGGGGAACCTACGAGCAGTACTTC. Translating it yields CASSEELASGGTYEQYF.

V usage is TRBV3-1 and J usage is TRBJ1-5; tentatively, D is TRBD1 (5 bases). In germline, CDR1 is LGHDT, CDR2 YNNKEL (reference sequence). V gave up 1 base and J gave up 3 bases, with 13 bases separating them. The CDR3 length is 16 residues. The CDR3 DNA reads TGTGCCAGCAGCCAAGGGGCTCGGGGGACCAATCAGCCCCAGCATTTT. Residues: CASSQGARGTNQPQHF.

The chain carries TRBV6-1 and TRBJ1-2; 8 nucleotides align to TRBD1. Germline lookup yields CDR1 MNHNS and CDR2 SASEGT. This CDR3 has 13 residues. V lost 7 bases to trimming and J lost 3 bases; unmatched junction nucleotides: 4. CDR3 loop: CASTRTGHYGYTF. CDR3 coding DNA: TGTGCCAGCACCCGGACAGGGCACTATGGCTACACCTTC.

The V call is TRBV20-1, the J call TRBJ2-3; no firm D call. The CDR3 spans 12 residues. Trimming removed 3 bases at V and 1 base at J, with 5 bases between. Per germline, CDR1 DFQATT and CDR2 SNEGSKA (reference sequence). Here the CDR3 reads CSASLGTDTQYF. The CDR3 bases are TGCAGTGCTAGTCTGGGCACAGATACGCAGTATTTT.

This clone was counted many times. The J gene is TRBJ2-2, the V gene TRBV4-1; TRBD1 matches at 11 bases. The CDR3 totals 16 residues. CDR1 and CDR2 (germline): MGHRA, YSYEKL. Trimming cost V 2 bases and J 7 bases; bases outside gene matches: 6. The CDR3 region is CASSQPGQGAVGELFF. CDR3 coding DNA: TGCGCCAGCAGCCAACCCGGACAGGGGGCCGTCGGGGAGCTGTTTTTT.

This clone was detected a few times. The V gene is TRBV6-1, the J gene TRBJ1-2, with 9 bases aligning to TRBD1. The CDR3 has 14 amino acids. J lost 4 bases, V lost 6 bases, and 6 bases had no gene match. CDR1 is MNHNS and CDR2 is SASEGT in the germline V gene. CDR3 in DNA: TGTGCCAGCAGCCCTGGGGACAGGGTCTATGGCTACACCTTC. It encodes CASSPGDRVYGYTF.

At least ten counts were recorded for this clone. This rearrangement joins TRBV20-1 to TRBJ1-2; tentatively, D is TRBD1 (5 bases). The V gene's germline CDR1 is DFQATT and CDR2 SNEGSKA (reference sequence). The CDR3 sequence is 13 residues long. The germline V and J ends were trimmed by 6 bases and 6 bases, with 17 bases remaining between them. This CDR3 is CSATPPGFHGYTF. In DNA form, the CDR3 reads TGCAGTGCGACCCCCCCAGGGTTCCATGGCTACACCTTC.

This clone came up many times. V and J are TRBV6-2 or TRBV6-3 and TRBJ2-1; possibly TRBD2 for D (6 bases). Trimming pared 6 bases from V and 3 bases from J, leaving 18 bases between. Germline V gene lookup returns CDR1 MNHEY and CDR2 SVGEGT. The CDR3 totals 16 residues. The CDR3: CASSPRSSGHYNEQFF. The DNA of the CDR3 is TGTGCCAGCAGCCCAAGATCCAGCGGGCACTACAATGAGCAGTTCTTC.

This clone was picked up one time. This chain uses TRBV11-2 with TRBJ2-7; no definite D call. Between the trimmed V and J ends, which lost 4 bases and 9 bases, there was a span of 19 bases. The CDR3 is made up of 14 amino acids. The V gene's germline CDR1 is SGHAT and CDR2 FQNNGV. The DNA of the CDR3 is TGTGCCAGCAGCTCCCTTCTTGAACGGAAGGTGCAGTACTTC. Protein sequence: CASSSLLERKVQYF.

The J gene is TRBJ2-7, the V gene TRBV27; D gene unclear. Trimming shortened V by 2 bases and J by 2 bases, and 13 bases separated the two germline ends. CDR1 is MNHEY and CDR2 is SMNVEV in the germline V gene (reference sequence). This CDR3 region has 15 residues. The CDR3 sequence is CASSLQISGTYEQYF. DNA of the CDR3: TGTGCCAGCAGTTTACAAATTTCAGGCACCTACGAGCAGTACTTC.

This clone was detected many times. The CDR3 DNA sequence: TGTGCCAGCAGTCCACCTACAGGGTACCTCAATCAGCCCCAGCATTTT. Translating it yields CASSPPTGYLNQPQHF. V is TRBV28 and J is TRBJ1-5; possibly TRBD1 for D (6 bases). This CDR3 contains 16 residues. Trimming left V 5 bases short and J 3 bases short, with 17 bases between. Germline V gene sequence: CDR1 MDHEN, CDR2 SYDVKM.

The chain links TRBV7-6 to TRBJ1-5; D is uncertain. V gave up 2 bases and J gave up 0 bases, with 14 bases separating them. The CDR3 totals 17 residues. CDR1 and CDR2 (germline): SGHVS, FNYEAQ. The CDR3 DNA reads as TGTGCCAGCAGCTTATTACCCACCGGGGATAGCAATCAGCCCCAGCATTTT. Its protein product is CASSLLPTGDSNQPQHF.

This clone was counted ten times or more. The rearrangement links TRBV25-1 to TRBJ2-5; TRBD1 or TRBD2 may be the D gene (5 bases each). V was cut by 3 bases and J by 0 bases, with 14 bases left in between. Germline CDR1 MGHDK, CDR2 SYGVNS. The CDR3 contains 16 residues. DNA for the CDR3: TGTGCCAGCAGTGACGATTACCGGGGCCACCAAGAGACCCAGTACTTC. Its protein is CASSDDYRGHQETQYF.